One and the same sample provided the 7 T cell receptor beta chains below, sequenced in a study of identical twins. In TCRdb, the 5' RACE reads were re-called with MiXCR into one record per CDR3 protein. The sample has a few hundred thousand distinct CDR3 sequences; roughly 24% are singletons. This sample also belongs to another study, concerning T cells expressing NK-cell markers.

The sequenced sample was CD4+ T cells sorted from blood. Source of these receptors: a woman under 30 in good health.

This clonotype was seen only a few times. The chain joins TRBV10-1 to TRBJ2-1; a possible D gene is TRBD2 (6 bases). This CDR3 contains 15 residues. Trimming shortened V by 2 bases and J by 1 base, and 9 bases separated the two germline ends. The germline gives CDR1 WNHNN, CDR2 SYGVQD (reference sequence). CDR3 DNA sequence: TGCGCCAGCAGTGAGAGGCGGGGATCCTACAATGAGCAGTTCTTC. Its protein is CASSERRGSYNEQFF.

The table lists this clonotype with a few counts. Just one base apart from a much larger clone, this may be a read error. This sequence joins TRBV20-1 and TRBJ2-2; 10 nucleotides match TRBD2. Germline V gene lookup returns CDR1 DFQATT and CDR2 SNEGSKA (reference sequence). This CDR3 spans 15 amino acids. The trim removed 2 bases at V and 2 bases at J, leaving 2 bases unmatched. In nucleotides, the CDR3 is TGCAGTGCTAGACTAGCGGGAGTAAACACCGGGGAGCTGTTTTTT. Residues: CSARLAGVNTGELFF.

The J gene is TRBJ2-3, the V gene TRBV6-1; no reliable D call. The V and J ends lost 7 bases and 0 bases respectively, with 11 bases between them. The CDR3 spans 14 residues. Germline assignment: CDR1 MNHNS and CDR2 SASEGT. CDR3 residues: CASTVGPSTDTQYF. CDR3 coding DNA: TGTGCCAGCACAGTCGGCCCAAGCACAGATACGCAGTATTTT.

This clonotype was seen at least ten times. This sequence joins TRBV7-2 and TRBJ2-1, with 9 nucleotides matching TRBD1. The CDR3 spans 15 residues. Germline V gene data show CDR1 as SGHTA and CDR2 as FQGNSA. The trim removed 3 bases at V and 7 bases at J, leaving 7 bases unmatched. The CDR3 DNA is TGTGCCAGCAGCTTTGTCGGACAGGGGATTAATGAGCAGTTCTTC. Protein: CASSFVGQGINEQFF.

V is TRBV20-1 and J is TRBJ2-1, with D perhaps TRBD1 (5 bases). The CDR3 has 12 amino acids. Germline CDR1 reads DFQATT; CDR2 reads SNEGSKA (reference sequence). Trimming stripped 3 bases from V and 6 bases from J, with 9 bases between. CDR3 bases: TGCAGTGCTAGCAGCAGGGTCAATGAGCAGTTCTTC. This translates into CSASSRVNEQFF.

V usage is TRBV12-5 and J usage is TRBJ2-2, with D possibly being TRBD1 (6 bases). V was trimmed by 1 base and J by 4 bases, leaving 10 bases between them. CDR1 and CDR2 (germline): LGHNT, FRNRAP. The CDR3 spans 15 residues. CDR3 DNA: TGTGCTAGTGGTTTGGGGACAGAGATCACCGGGGAGCTGTTTTTT. Translation: CASGLGTEITGELFF.

This clonotype was observed at least ten times. The rearrangement links TRBV6-6 to TRBJ2-5; TRBD1 matches 9 bases. Germline V gives CDR1 MNHNY, CDR2 SVGAGI (reference sequence). The CDR3 has 13 amino acids. The V gene end was trimmed by 5 bases and the J gene end by 5 bases; junction bases not matched to a gene: 3. The CDR3 sequence: CASSRQGGETQYF. The CDR3 DNA follows: TGTGCCAGCAGTCGACAGGGGGGGGAGACCCAGTACTTC.